What follows describes a single T cell receptor (beta chain). Its antigen target is currently unknown. Base quality data are lacking; no much larger clone is found one base away. The CDR3 regions of human TCRbeta chains were analyzed by immunosequencing. The authors' analysis ran thus. Repertoire TCRs were matched against a reference library of SARS-CoV-2-specific TCRs generated with the MIRA antigen-specificity platform. Breadth was defined as the fraction of unique TCRs that were SARS-CoV-2-associated. Depth was defined as the fraction of total T cells that were SARS-CoV-2-associated. Using the MIRA data, every spike-specific TCR was mapped to the spike region that the TCR reacted to and assigned to either a CD4 or a CD8 class. Log10-transformed breadth and depth values were compared by one-way ANOVA with Sidak's multiple comparisons tests. The table comes from immuneACCESS by way of TCRdb, which keeps in-frame sequences with V and J called. Part of the clones is missing from these tables; in studies checked, under half for an unresolved V gene and the rest for unknown reasons. That table is the source of V, J and clone size, and D and trimming were worked out from the DNA. For this sample there are around 170,000 clones; roughly 93% appear just once. Of the sample, roughly 0.99% falls within the top ten clones.

This specimen's time point label, per the study, means: baseline before first vaccination. Vaccinee samples were obtained from the UK trials COV001 and COV002, which included a single-blind randomized controlled phase 2/3 trial of AZD1222 (ChAdOx1 nCoV-19) in healthy adults. For TCRbeta chain sequencing, PBMC samples were collected from trial participants at day 0 and at day 28 after the second dose. The data derive from a study of T cell responses to AZD1222 COVID-19 vaccine (dated by TCRdb to the early 2020s). In the study overall: Because spike-specific TCR depth and breadth did not differ between the two schedules, AZD1222 recipients who got a second dose at roughly 4 weeks were pooled with those who got a second dose at roughly 12 weeks. Trial participants were enrolled by age into subgroups of 18-55, 56-69 and 70-plus years, and around 150, 28 and 57 TCR-sequenced participants, respectively, were included in these subgroups. A total of about 230 trial participants underwent TCR sequencing, of whom 200 to 220 received two doses of AZD1222 and about 25 received two doses of the MenACWY control vaccine.

What the research found in general, with its limitations: Vaccine-associated CD4 TCRs spanned the whole spike protein, with dominant responses in regions 160-218 and 743-854. The 56-69-year group was small, and its depth increase did not reach significance, likely because of low power. Only 5 to 7 AZD1222 recipients were SARS-CoV-2 seropositive at baseline, limiting conclusions about previously exposed vaccinees. Epitopes outside the regions mutated in the B.1.351 and B.1.1.7 variants were reportedly recognized by nearly half of the unique spike-specific TCRs. Because no samples from the day 14 peak response were available, repertoires could be characterized only after the peak T cell response. Participants were mostly white British and included more females than males, and it was suggested by the authors that clonal diversity may have been underestimated. After two AZD1222 doses, both the breadth and the depth of spike-specific TCRs were significantly higher than at day 0 and than in MenACWY recipients.

The germline V gene specifies KGHSH as CDR1 and LQKENI as CDR2. The trim is 3 bases for V and 5 bases for J, with a gap of 7 bases between the germline ends. The CDR3 runs 12 residues from the cysteine to the phenylalanine. Solely the CDR3 DNA is kept, with 36 bases framed from the first base. This receptor was identified in an adult in good health. The sequencing used peripheral blood, collected on day 0 of AZD1222 vaccination. This chain is built from TRBV18 and TRBJ1-2; TRBD1 is a weak D gene call, 6 bases matching. CDR3 region: CASSPRGYGYTF. The nucleotide sequence reads as follows: TGTGCCAGCTCACCCAGGGGATATGGCTACACCTTC.